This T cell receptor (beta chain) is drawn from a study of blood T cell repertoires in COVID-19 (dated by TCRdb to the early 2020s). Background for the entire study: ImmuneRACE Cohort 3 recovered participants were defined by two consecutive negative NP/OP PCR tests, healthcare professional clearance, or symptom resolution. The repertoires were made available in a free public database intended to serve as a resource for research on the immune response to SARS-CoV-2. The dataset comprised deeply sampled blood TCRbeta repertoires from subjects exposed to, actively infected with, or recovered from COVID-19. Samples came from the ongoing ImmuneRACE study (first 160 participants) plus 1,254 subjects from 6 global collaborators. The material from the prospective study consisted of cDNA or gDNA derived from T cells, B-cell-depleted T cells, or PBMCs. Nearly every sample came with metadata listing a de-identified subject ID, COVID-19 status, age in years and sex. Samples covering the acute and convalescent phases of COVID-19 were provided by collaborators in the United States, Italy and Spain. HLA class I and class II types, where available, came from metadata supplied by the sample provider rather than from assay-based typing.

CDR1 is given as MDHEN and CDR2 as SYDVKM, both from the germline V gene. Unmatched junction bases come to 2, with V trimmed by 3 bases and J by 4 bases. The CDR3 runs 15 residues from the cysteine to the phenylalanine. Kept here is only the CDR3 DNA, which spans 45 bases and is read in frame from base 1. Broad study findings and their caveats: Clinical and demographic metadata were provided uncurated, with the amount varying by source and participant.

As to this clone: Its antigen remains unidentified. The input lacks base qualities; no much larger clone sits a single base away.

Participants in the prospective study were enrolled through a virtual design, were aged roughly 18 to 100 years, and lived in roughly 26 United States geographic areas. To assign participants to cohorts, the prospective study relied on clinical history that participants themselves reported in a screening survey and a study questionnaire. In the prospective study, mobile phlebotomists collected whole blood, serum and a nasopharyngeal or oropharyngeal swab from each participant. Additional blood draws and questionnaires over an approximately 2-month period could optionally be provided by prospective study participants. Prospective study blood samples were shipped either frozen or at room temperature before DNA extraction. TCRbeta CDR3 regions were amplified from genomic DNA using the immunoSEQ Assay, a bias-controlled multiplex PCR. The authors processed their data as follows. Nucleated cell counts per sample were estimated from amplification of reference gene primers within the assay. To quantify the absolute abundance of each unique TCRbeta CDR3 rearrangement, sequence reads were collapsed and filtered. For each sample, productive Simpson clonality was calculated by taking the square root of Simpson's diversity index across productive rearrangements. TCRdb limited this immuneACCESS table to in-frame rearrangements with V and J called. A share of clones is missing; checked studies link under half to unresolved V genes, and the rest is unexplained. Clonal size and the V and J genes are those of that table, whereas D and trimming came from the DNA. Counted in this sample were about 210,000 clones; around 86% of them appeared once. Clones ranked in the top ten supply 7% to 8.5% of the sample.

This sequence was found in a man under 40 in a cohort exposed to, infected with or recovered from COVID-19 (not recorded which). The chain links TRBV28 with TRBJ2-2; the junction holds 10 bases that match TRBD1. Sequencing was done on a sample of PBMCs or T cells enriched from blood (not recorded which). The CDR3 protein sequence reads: CASSFGDRGTGELFF. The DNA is TGTGCCAGCAGTTTTGGGGACAGGGGCACCGGGGAGCTGTTTTTT.